This T cell receptor (beta chain) was identified during a study of post-analysis software for immune sequencing data. The overall study: Clinical courses comprised relapsing-remitting, secondary progressive and progressive-relapsing multiple sclerosis.

Sequencing libraries made from TCR beta cDNA carried unique molecular identifiers. The authors obtained some 500,000 cDNA molecules from approximately 1 to 10 million T cells. Each CDR3 protein gets one entry after TCRdb re-called the PCR reads with MiXCR. The sample lists roughly 620,000 distinct CDR3 sequences, around 40% occurring once. This clonotype was recorded a few times. Sequenced: blood. This sequence originates from a girl aged 5-17 years with multiple sclerosis.

CDR3 protein: CASSLRSSRTQETQYF. CDR3 sequence (DNA): TGCGCCAGCAGCCTTAGGAGCTCCAGGACGCAAGAGACCCAGTACTTC. The V call is TRBV4-1, the J call TRBJ2-5; D gene uncertain. This CDR3 has 16 residues. The germline V gene has CDR1 MGHRA and CDR2 YSYEKL. Trimming cost V 4 bases and J 2 bases, with 17 bases left between them.